The clone carrying this T cell receptor beta chain came up once. The antigen is not known. Breast cancer patients provided tissue from their axillary draining lymph nodes. This specimen comes from a study of breast tumors, draining lymph nodes, adjacent tissues. TCRdb redid the calling of the multiplex PCR reads with MiXCR, one entry per CDR3 protein. The sample has 200,000 to 300,000 distinct CDR3 sequences, 30% seen once. Study findings and constraints: The lymph node origin of tumor T cells was framed as consistent with a hypothesis, not demonstrated. Tumor TCR diversity was below lymph nodes but above nontumor tissue. Most tumor T cells seemingly derive from lymph node, then expand in tumor. Luminal-like breast cancer showed significantly greater tumor-nontumor repertoire similarity than basal-like breast cancer did.

Germline CDR1 reads KGHDR; CDR2 reads SFDVKD. The V gene lost 3 bases and the J gene lost 0 bases, with 11 bases spanning the gap. The CDR3 runs to 17 residues. This chain links TRBV24-1 with TRBJ2-6; no clear D. Sequencing input: axillary lymph node tissue. This TCR was recovered from a female donor with breast cancer. Some clones in this sample may be carry-over from other donors' samples. The CDR3 spells CATSDPGLCSGANVLTF. Here the CDR3 DNA reads TGTGCCACCAGTGATCCCGGGCTGTGCTCTGGGGCCAACGTCCTGACTTTC.